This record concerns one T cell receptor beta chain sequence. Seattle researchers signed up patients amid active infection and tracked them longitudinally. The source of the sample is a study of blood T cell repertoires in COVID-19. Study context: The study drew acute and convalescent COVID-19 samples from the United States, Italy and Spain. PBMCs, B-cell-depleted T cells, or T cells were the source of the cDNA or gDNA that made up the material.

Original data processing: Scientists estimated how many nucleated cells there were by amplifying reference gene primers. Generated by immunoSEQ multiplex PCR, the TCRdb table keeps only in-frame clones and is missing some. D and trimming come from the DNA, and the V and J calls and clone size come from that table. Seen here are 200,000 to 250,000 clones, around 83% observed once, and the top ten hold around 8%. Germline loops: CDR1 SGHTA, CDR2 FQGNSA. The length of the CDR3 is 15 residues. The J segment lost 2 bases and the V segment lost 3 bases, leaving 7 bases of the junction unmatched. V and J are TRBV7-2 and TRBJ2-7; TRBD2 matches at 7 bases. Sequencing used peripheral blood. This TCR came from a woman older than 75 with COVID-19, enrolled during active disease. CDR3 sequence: CASSFSSGKAYEQYF. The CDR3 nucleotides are TGTGCCAGCAGCTTTTCTAGCGGAAAGGCCTACGAGCAGTACTTC.